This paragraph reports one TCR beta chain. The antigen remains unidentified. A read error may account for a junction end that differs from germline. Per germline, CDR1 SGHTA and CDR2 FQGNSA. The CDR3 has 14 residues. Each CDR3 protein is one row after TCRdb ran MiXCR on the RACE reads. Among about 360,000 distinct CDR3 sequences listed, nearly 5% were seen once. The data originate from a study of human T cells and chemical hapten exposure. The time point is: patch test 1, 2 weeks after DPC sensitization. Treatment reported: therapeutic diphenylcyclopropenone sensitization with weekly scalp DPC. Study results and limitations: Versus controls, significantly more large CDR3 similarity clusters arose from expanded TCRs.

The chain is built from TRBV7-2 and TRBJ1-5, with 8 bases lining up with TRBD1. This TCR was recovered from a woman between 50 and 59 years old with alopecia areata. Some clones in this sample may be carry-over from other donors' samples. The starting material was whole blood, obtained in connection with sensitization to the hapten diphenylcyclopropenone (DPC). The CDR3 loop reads CAGSSTGGNQPQHF. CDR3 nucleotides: TGTGCCGGCAGCTCTACAGGGGGGAACCAGCCCCAGCATTTT. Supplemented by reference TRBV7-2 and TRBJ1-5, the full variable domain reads GAGVSQSPSNKVTEKGKDVELRCDPISGHTALYWYRQSLGQGLEFLIYFQGNSAPDKSGLPSDRFSAERTGGSVSTLTIQRTQQEDSAVYLCAGSSTGGNQPQHFGDGTRLSIL.